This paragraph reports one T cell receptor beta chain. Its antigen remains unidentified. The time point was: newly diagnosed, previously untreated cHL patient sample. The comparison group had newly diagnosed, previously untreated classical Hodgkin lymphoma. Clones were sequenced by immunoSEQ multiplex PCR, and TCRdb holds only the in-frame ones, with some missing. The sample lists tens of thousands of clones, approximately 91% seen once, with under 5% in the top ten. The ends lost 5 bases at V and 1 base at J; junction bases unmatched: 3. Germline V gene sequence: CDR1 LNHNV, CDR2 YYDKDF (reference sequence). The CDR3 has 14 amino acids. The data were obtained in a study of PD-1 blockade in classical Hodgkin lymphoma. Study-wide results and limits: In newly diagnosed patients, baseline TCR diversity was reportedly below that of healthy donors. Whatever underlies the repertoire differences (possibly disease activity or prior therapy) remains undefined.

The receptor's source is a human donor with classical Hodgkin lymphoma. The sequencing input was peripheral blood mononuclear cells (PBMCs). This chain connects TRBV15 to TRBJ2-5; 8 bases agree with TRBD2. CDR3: CATSLRGGQETQYF. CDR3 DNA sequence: TGTGCCACCAGCCTACGGGGGGGCCAAGAGACCCAGTACTTC.